A selection of T cell receptor beta chains follows, all from one sample in a study of T cell responses to AZD1222 COVID-19 vaccine. Assay: immunoSEQ multiplex PCR; the TCRdb copy retains only in-frame clones and omits some. The sample consists of some 81,000 clones, just over 85% of them appearing once. The sequencing here drew on peripheral blood, taken 28 days after the second AZD1222 dose. The receptors come from an adult who received the AZD1222 COVID-19 vaccine. Each CDR3 is given with its conserved first and last residue. D genes are given only for firm matches. Clone size is shown for a subset of rows, as once, few, many or a class of expanded clone.

cdr3_aa cdr3_nt j_call clone_size v_call cdr3_length d_call
CASSFGDRETGELFF TGTGCCAGCAGTTTTGGAGACAGGGAAACCGGGGAGCTGTTTTTT TRBJ2-2 once TRBV28 15 TRBD1
CASSPAGIQREQYF TGTGCCAGCAGCCCGGCCGGGATTCAACGCGAGCAGTACTTC TRBJ2-7 NA TRBV5-8 14 NA
CASSLAAGVNEQYF TGCGCCAGCAGCTTGGCGGCAGGGGTCAACGAGCAGTACTTC TRBJ2-7 NA TRBV5-1 14 NA
CASSTTSTGYGYTF TGTGCCAGTAGTACTACCTCGACAGGCTATGGCTACACCTTC TRBJ1-2 NA TRBV19 14 NA
CASSFGSGNTIYF TGTGCCAGTTCCTTCGGCTCTGGAAACACCATATATTTT TRBJ1-3 NA TRBV18 13 NA
CASSPGGLAGVELFF TGTGCCAGCAGCCCGGGGGGACTAGCGGGAGTGGAGCTGTTTTTT TRBJ2-2 NA TRBV7-2 15 TRBD2
CASSVDPQQRQPQHF TGTGCCAGCAGCGTAGACCCCCAACAGCGACAGCCCCAGCATTTT TRBJ1-5 NA TRBV9 15 NA
CASRGLDGEQYF TGCGCCAGCCGAGGACTTGATGGGGAGCAGTACTTC TRBJ2-7 once TRBV10-2 12 NA
CASSGNRQETQYF TGTGCCAGCAGTGGAAACAGACAAGAGACCCAGTACTTC TRBJ2-5 NA TRBV2 13 NA
CATSRDQGPYEQYF TGTGCCACCAGCAGAGATCAGGGGCCCTACGAGCAGTACTTC TRBJ2-7 once TRBV15 14 NA
CASTSYEQYF TGTGCCAGCACTTCCTACGAGCAGTACTTC TRBJ2-7 NA TRBV9 10 NA
CASSLDTGKVYGYTF TGCGCCAGCAGCTTGGATACAGGGAAGGTCTATGGCTACACCTTC TRBJ1-2 NA TRBV5-1 15 NA
CASTQQGAAPKLFF TGTGCCAGCACCCAACAGGGGGCGGCCCCAAAGTTGTTCTTC TRBJ2-7 NA TRBV28 14 TRBD1
CASSQTNRARSYEQYF TGTGCCAGCAGCCAGACGAACAGGGCCCGCTCCTACGAGCAGTACTTC TRBJ2-7 NA TRBV14 16 NA
CASSPRSAYSNYGYTF TGTGCCAGCAGTCCTAGGTCGGCTTACTCTAACTATGGCTACACCTTC TRBJ1-2 once TRBV28 16 NA
CASSLGSTANYGYTF TGTGCCAGCAGCTTGGGCTCAACAGCTAACTATGGCTACACCTTC TRBJ1-2 NA TRBV5-5 15 NA
CASSLSGGRGNEQFF TGTGCCAGCAGTTTATCAGGCGGGAGGGGGAATGAGCAGTTCTTC TRBJ2-1 NA TRBV27 15 TRBD2
CASRIVSGGGDTQYF TGCGCCAGCAGAATTGTAAGCGGGGGTGGAGATACGCAGTATTTT TRBJ2-3 NA TRBV5-1 15 TRBD2
CASSVQGNYGYTF TGCGCCAGCAGCGTACAGGGTAACTATGGCTACACCTTC TRBJ1-2 NA TRBV4-1 13 NA
CASSALSSETQYF TGCGCCAGCAGTGCGTTATCGTCCGAGACCCAGTACTTC TRBJ2-5 NA TRBV10-1 13 NA
CASSTRGGGTVLSGNTIYF TGTGCCAGCAGCACACGCGGGGGTGGGACAGTACTCTCTGGAAACACCATATATTTT TRBJ1-3 few TRBV11-2 19 TRBD1
CASSFTGTGGAPREQYF TGTGCCAGCAGCTTTACCGGGACAGGGGGCGCCCCCCGCGAGCAGTACTTC TRBJ2-7 NA TRBV7-9 17 TRBD1
CASSPRGGMGSYEQYF TGTGCCAGCAGCCCAAGGGGGGGGATGGGCTCCTACGAGCAGTACTTC TRBJ2-7 NA TRBV5-4 16 NA
CASSPDQTGELFF TGCGCCAGCAGCCCCGATCAGACCGGGGAGCTGTTTTTT TRBJ2-2 NA TRBV5-1 13 NA
CASSYFGDVDEQYF TGTGCCAGCAGTTACTTCGGGGACGTCGACGAGCAGTACTTC TRBJ2-7 NA TRBV6-5 14 NA
CASSWTPDLLQETQYF TGCGCCAGCAGCTGGACCCCGGACTTGTTACAAGAGACCCAGTACTTC TRBJ2-5 NA TRBV5-1 16 NA
CASSEARQGEQYF TGTGCCAGCAGTGAAGCACGGCAGGGGGAGCAGTACTTC TRBJ2-7 NA TRBV2 13 NA
CASSLVTGPGARELFF TGCGCCAGCAGCTTGGTTACGGGGCCCGGGGCTCGGGAGCTGTTTTTT TRBJ2-2 NA TRBV5-1 16 NA
CASSLQGAVGPGELFF TGCGCCAGCAGCTTACAGGGCGCTGTAGGTCCCGGGGAGCTGTTTTTT TRBJ2-2 NA TRBV5-1 16 NA
CASSYGPEQYF TGTGCCAGCAGTTACGGGCCGGAGCAGTACTTC TRBJ2-7 NA TRBV6-5 11 NA
CASSGTGVSYEQYF TGTGCCAGCAGTGGGACAGGCGTTTCCTACGAGCAGTACTTC TRBJ2-7 NA TRBV27 14 TRBD1
CASSQDRLGQLYEQYF TGTGCCAGCAGCCAAGATAGGCTGGGACAGCTCTACGAGCAGTACTTC TRBJ2-7 NA TRBV14 16 TRBD1
CASSYETGGSDADTQYF TGTGCCAGCAGTTACGAGACAGGGGGCAGCGACGCAGATACGCAGTATTTT TRBJ2-3 NA TRBV6-2/TRBV6-3 17 TRBD1
CASASSLTQETQYF TGTGCCAGCGCTTCTAGCCTCACCCAAGAGACCCAGTACTTC TRBJ2-5 NA TRBV6-5 14 NA
CASSTWTSATTDTQYF TGTGCCAGCTCAACGTGGACTAGCGCAACCACAGATACGCAGTATTTT TRBJ2-3 NA TRBV18 16 TRBD2
CASSQDPPSAAIRDGYTF TGCGCCAGCAGCCAAGATCCCCCCTCCGCGGCGATACGGGATGGCTACACCTTC TRBJ1-2 NA TRBV4-1 18 NA
CASTRGGPGGGQTQYF TGTGCCAGCACCCGAGGAGGACCCGGAGGGGGGCAGACCCAGTACTTC TRBJ2-5 NA TRBV2 16 NA
CASSSDLAGVRETQYF TGTGCCAGCAGTTCCGACCTAGCGGGAGTGAGGGAGACCCAGTACTTC TRBJ2-5 NA TRBV28 16 TRBD2
CASSRHASNQPQHF TGTGCCAGCAGTAGACACGCTAGCAATCAGCCCCAGCATTTT TRBJ1-5 NA TRBV6-5 14 NA
CASSYSGPSTVLTF TGTGCCAGCAGTTATTCGGGACCGTCCACCGTCCTGACTTTC TRBJ2-6 NA TRBV6-5 14 NA
CASSPQGAPAYEQYF TGTGCCAGCTCACCCCAGGGGGCACCAGCCTACGAGCAGTACTTC TRBJ2-7 once TRBV18 15 TRBD1
CASSMDRGNSPLHF TGCGCCAGCAGCATGGACAGGGGTAATTCACCCCTCCACTTT TRBJ1-6 NA TRBV5-1 14 TRBD1
CASSPQGGYGYTF TGTGCCAGCAGTCCCCAAGGAGGGTATGGCTACACCTTC TRBJ1-2 NA TRBV27 13 NA
CASSLAGGASGNTIYF TGTGCCAGCAGCTTAGCGGGAGGGGCCTCTGGAAACACCATATATTTT TRBJ1-3 NA TRBV7-9 16 NA
CASSLIGDSNQPQHF TGCGCCAGCAGCTTGATTGGGGATAGCAATCAGCCCCAGCATTTT TRBJ1-5 NA TRBV5-1 15 NA
CASSGGRQGVGYTF TGTGCCAGCAGCGGAGGTAGGCAGGGCGTTGGCTACACCTTC TRBJ1-2 NA TRBV2 14 NA
CASSQSGNTDTQYF TGTGCCAGCAGCCAAAGCGGAAACACAGATACGCAGTATTTT TRBJ2-3 NA TRBV7-9 14 NA
CASSLPGQGSIF TGTGCCAGCAGCCTTCCGGGACAGGGGTCAATCTTC TRBJ2-1 NA TRBV11-2 12 TRBD1
CASSLVQGRSSTDTQYF TGCGCCAGCAGCTTGGTTCAGGGACGATCTAGCACAGATACGCAGTATTTT TRBJ2-3 NA TRBV5-1 17 NA
CATKRTAFRTEAFF TGTGCCACGAAACGGACGGCGTTTAGGACTGAAGCTTTCTTT TRBJ1-1 NA TRBV6-5 14 NA
CASSDRIGSPLHF TGTGCCAGCAGTGACAGAATTGGTTCACCCCTCCACTTT TRBJ1-6 NA TRBV25-1 13 NA
CASSQVPTDTQYF TGTGCCAGCAGCCAAGTACCCACAGATACGCAGTATTTT TRBJ2-3 NA TRBV3-1/TRBV3-2 13 NA
CASSRGRAFGNTIYF TGTGCCAGCAGTCGGGGTCGGGCTTTTGGAAACACCATATATTTT TRBJ1-3 NA TRBV27 15 NA
CASSLGGRLTDTQYF TGTGCCAGCAGCTTAGGCGGCAGGCTTACAGATACGCAGTATTTT TRBJ2-3 few TRBV7-3 15 NA
CASSPQGGTGEQFF TGTGCCAGCAGTCCTCAGGGGGGAACTGGTGAGCAGTTCTTC TRBJ2-1 NA TRBV6-6 14 NA
CASSPGTSGGAWDTQYF TGCGCCAGCAGTCCCGGGACTAGCGGGGGGGCCTGGGATACGCAGTATTTT TRBJ2-3 NA TRBV10-1 17 TRBD2
CASRHRRHAKNIQYF TGTGCCAGTAGGCACAGAAGACATGCCAAAAACATTCAGTACTTC TRBJ2-4 NA TRBV19 15 NA
CASSLAGRGDTQYF TGTGCCAGCAGTTTAGCCGGGAGGGGAGATACGCAGTATTTT TRBJ2-3 NA TRBV28 14 TRBD2
CASSLDSQVGQPQHF TGTGCCAGCAGCTTAGATTCGCAGGTTGGGCAGCCCCAGCATTTT TRBJ1-5 once TRBV7-2 15 NA
CASSLTGANGYTF TGTGCCAGCAGTCTCACGGGGGCTAATGGCTACACCTTC TRBJ1-2 NA TRBV6-5 13 NA